This T cell receptor (beta chain) is from a study of technical replicates of blood from several donors. Clones were read by immunoSEQ multiplex PCR, and TCRdb kept only the in-frame ones, dropping some. The data hold just under 60,000 clones, with 91% observed a single time. The germline gives CDR1 SGHTA, CDR2 FQGTGA. This CDR3 is 16 amino acids long. V lost 4 bases to trimming and J lost 10 bases; unmatched junction nucleotides: 15. Sample: PBMCs. This receptor was identified in a human donor in good health. Some clones in this sample may be carry-over from other donors' samples. The chain employs TRBV7-3 and TRBJ2-1, with 8 positions matching TRBD2. The DNA for the CDR3 is TGTGCCAGCAGCTCACAAGCGGGAGCAAGTTTTGGCGAGCAGTTCTTC. Encoded protein: CASSSQAGASFGEQFF.